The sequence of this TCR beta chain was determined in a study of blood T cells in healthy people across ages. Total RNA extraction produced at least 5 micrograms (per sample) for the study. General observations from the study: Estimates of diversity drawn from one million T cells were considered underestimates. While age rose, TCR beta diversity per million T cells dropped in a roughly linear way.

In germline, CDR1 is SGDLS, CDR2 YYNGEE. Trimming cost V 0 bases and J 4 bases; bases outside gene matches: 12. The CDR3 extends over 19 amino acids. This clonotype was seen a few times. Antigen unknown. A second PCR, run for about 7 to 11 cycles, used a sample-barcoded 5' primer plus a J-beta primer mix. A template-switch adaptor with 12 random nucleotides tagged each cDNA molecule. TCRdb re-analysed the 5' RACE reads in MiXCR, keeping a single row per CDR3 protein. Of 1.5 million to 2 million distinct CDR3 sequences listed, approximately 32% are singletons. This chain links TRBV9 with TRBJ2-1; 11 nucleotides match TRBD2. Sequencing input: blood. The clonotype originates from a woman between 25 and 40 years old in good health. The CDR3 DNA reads TGTGCCAGCAGCGTAGGGGGTCAGCTAGCGGGGGGCCTATACAATGAGCAGTTCTTC. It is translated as CASSVGGQLAGGLYNEQFF.